Listed below are T cell receptor beta chains from one sample, sequenced in a study of blood T cell repertoires in COVID-19. Only in-frame clones appear in the TCRdb table, and some are missing; sequencing was by immunoSEQ multiplex PCR. The sample comprises around 90,000 clones, around 90% of which are singletons, and over 12% rests with the top ten. Sample: peripheral blood. These receptors all come from a male donor with acute or convalescent COVID-19. The CDR3 runs from the conserved cysteine through the conserved F or W. Each record gives: CDR3 DNA, CDR3 protein, clone size, J gene, CDR3 length, V gene, D gene. A D gene is named only where the DNA matches it firmly. Clone size is given for some rows only: seen once, a few or many times, or a class if the clone is expanded.

CDR3nt: TGTGCCACGGGAGGGGGGGCTTGGTACGAGCAGTACTTC; CDR3aa: CATGGGAWYEQYF; abundance: NA; j_gene: TRBJ2-7; len: 13; v_gene: TRBV6-5; d_gene: TRBD2
CDR3nt: TGCGCCAGCAGCTTGGGGCGGGGGGGCCTACGGAATGAGCAGTTCTTC; CDR3aa: CASSLGRGGLRNEQFF; abundance: NA; j_gene: TRBJ2-1; len: 16; v_gene: TRBV5-1; d_gene: TRBD2
CDR3nt: TGTGCCAGCAGCTTGGCCTTAGCGGGCACAGATACGCAGTATTTT; CDR3aa: CASSLALAGTDTQYF; abundance: NA; j_gene: TRBJ2-3; len: 15; v_gene: TRBV5-4; d_gene: NA
CDR3nt: TGCGCCAGCAGCCTCCAAGGGGGAATCACTGAAGCTTTCTTT; CDR3aa: CASSLQGGITEAFF; abundance: NA; j_gene: TRBJ1-1; len: 14; v_gene: TRBV5-1; d_gene: NA
CDR3nt: TGTGCCATCAGTGACGGACTAGCGGGGCCTCAAGAGACCCAGTACTTC; CDR3aa: CAISDGLAGPQETQYF; abundance: NA; j_gene: TRBJ2-5; len: 16; v_gene: TRBV10-3; d_gene: TRBD2
CDR3nt: TGCGCCAGCAGCCAGGGCCACACGAACACCGGGGAGCTGTTTTTT; CDR3aa: CASSQGHTNTGELFF; abundance: NA; j_gene: TRBJ2-2; len: 15; v_gene: TRBV5-1; d_gene: NA
CDR3nt: TGCGCCAGCAGCTCCCAACAGGGGGTGACTGAAGCTTTCTTT; CDR3aa: CASSSQQGVTEAFF; abundance: once; j_gene: TRBJ1-1; len: 14; v_gene: TRBV5-1; d_gene: TRBD1
CDR3nt: TGTGCCAGCAGTTACTCGGGGACTAGCGGTAATGAGCAGTTCTTC; CDR3aa: CASSYSGTSGNEQFF; abundance: NA; j_gene: TRBJ2-1; len: 15; v_gene: TRBV6-5; d_gene: TRBD2
CDR3nt: TGTGCCAGCAGCCCCGGGGGAGAAATGGGCTACACCTTC; CDR3aa: CASSPGGEMGYTF; abundance: NA; j_gene: TRBJ1-2; len: 13; v_gene: TRBV7-6; d_gene: NA
CDR3nt: TGTGCCTGGAGTCAGTTTACCCTCCCTAACTATGGCTACACCTTC; CDR3aa: CAWSQFTLPNYGYTF; abundance: NA; j_gene: TRBJ1-2; len: 15; v_gene: TRBV30; d_gene: NA
CDR3nt: TGCAGTGCTAGAGATGTGCGAGCTTTCTTT; CDR3aa: CSARDVRAFF; abundance: NA; j_gene: TRBJ1-1; len: 10; v_gene: TRBV20-1; d_gene: NA
CDR3nt: TGTGCCAGCAGCTTAGAAGAGGTGCAAGAGACCCAGTACTTC; CDR3aa: CASSLEEVQETQYF; abundance: NA; j_gene: TRBJ2-5; len: 14; v_gene: TRBV7-6; d_gene: NA
CDR3nt: TGTGCCTGGAGTCCCCCGGACAGGAACACTGAAGCTTTCTTT; CDR3aa: CAWSPPDRNTEAFF; abundance: NA; j_gene: TRBJ1-1; len: 14; v_gene: TRBV30; d_gene: NA
CDR3nt: TGTGCCAGCAGCTTAGCGGCGGTTTCCGAGCAGTACTTC; CDR3aa: CASSLAAVSEQYF; abundance: NA; j_gene: TRBJ2-7; len: 13; v_gene: TRBV7-9; d_gene: NA
CDR3nt: TGCGCCAGCAGCGGGAACACCGGGACACCCGGGGAAAAACTGTTTTTT; CDR3aa: CASSGNTGTPGEKLFF; abundance: NA; j_gene: TRBJ1-4; len: 16; v_gene: TRBV5-1; d_gene: NA
CDR3nt: TGCAGCGTACAACAGGGGGCAGGTTCACCCCTCCACTTT; CDR3aa: CSVQQGAGSPLHF; abundance: NA; j_gene: TRBJ1-6; len: 13; v_gene: TRBV29-1; d_gene: TRBD1
CDR3nt: TGTGCCAGCAGCACGCAACAGGGTTCAGGAACTGAAGCTTTCTTT; CDR3aa: CASSTQQGSGTEAFF; abundance: NA; j_gene: TRBJ1-1; len: 15; v_gene: TRBV28; d_gene: NA
CDR3nt: TGTGCCAGCAGTGCACCCGGGACTAGCGGGGGTTATACGCAGTATTTT; CDR3aa: CASSAPGTSGGYTQYF; abundance: NA; j_gene: TRBJ2-3; len: 16; v_gene: TRBV28; d_gene: TRBD2
CDR3nt: TGTGCCAGCAGCCCGAGGGGGATGGTGGGAGGCTACACCTTC; CDR3aa: CASSPRGMVGGYTF; abundance: NA; j_gene: TRBJ1-2; len: 14; v_gene: TRBV3-1/TRBV3-2; d_gene: NA
CDR3nt: TGTGCCAGTAGTATGGGGAGGGTTAGTGAGCAGTTCTTC; CDR3aa: CASSMGRVSEQFF; abundance: NA; j_gene: TRBJ2-1; len: 13; v_gene: TRBV19; d_gene: TRBD2
CDR3nt: TGCGCCAGCGGACGGACAGGGGCCATTGATGGATACAATGAGCAGTTCTTC; CDR3aa: CASGRTGAIDGYNEQFF; abundance: NA; j_gene: TRBJ2-1; len: 17; v_gene: TRBV5-1; d_gene: TRBD1
CDR3nt: TGTGCCTGGGATACAGGGGCGGGCCGACCGGGTGAGCAGTTCTTC; CDR3aa: CAWDTGAGRPGEQFF; abundance: NA; j_gene: TRBJ2-1; len: 15; v_gene: TRBV30; d_gene: TRBD1
CDR3nt: TGTGCCAGCAGTTTACTAGAGACAGGGCTGGGTTCACCCCTCCACTTT; CDR3aa: CASSLLETGLGSPLHF; abundance: NA; j_gene: TRBJ1-6; len: 16; v_gene: TRBV28; d_gene: TRBD1
CDR3nt: TGTGCCAGGCGGACAGCCTATAATGAAAAACTGTTTTTT; CDR3aa: CARRTAYNEKLFF; abundance: NA; j_gene: TRBJ1-4; len: 13; v_gene: TRBV19; d_gene: NA
CDR3nt: TGTGCCAGCAGCTTACCCCGAGGGCCCAGGGAGACCCAGTACTTC; CDR3aa: CASSLPRGPRETQYF; abundance: NA; j_gene: TRBJ2-5; len: 15; v_gene: TRBV7-2; d_gene: NA
CDR3nt: TGTGCCAGCAGTCCAGGGCCTTATAGCAATCAGCCCCAGCATTTT; CDR3aa: CASSPGPYSNQPQHF; abundance: NA; j_gene: TRBJ1-5; len: 15; v_gene: TRBV2; d_gene: NA
CDR3nt: TGTGCCAGCAGTGACTCCGGACACAGACGGTTCTTC; CDR3aa: CASSDSGHRRFF; abundance: NA; j_gene: TRBJ2-1; len: 12; v_gene: TRBV6-4; d_gene: NA
CDR3nt: TGCGCCAGCAGCCCGGACTCCACGAGCAATGAGCAGTTCTTC; CDR3aa: CASSPDSTSNEQFF; abundance: NA; j_gene: TRBJ2-1; len: 14; v_gene: TRBV5-1; d_gene: NA
CDR3nt: TGTGCCAGGAGCTCACCACCGGGCGGACACCATGGAAACACCATATATTTT; CDR3aa: CARSSPPGGHHGNTIYF; abundance: NA; j_gene: TRBJ1-3; len: 17; v_gene: TRBV11-3; d_gene: NA
CDR3nt: TGTGCCAGCAGCCCCCCGGGACAGGGAAGCGGCTACACCTTC; CDR3aa: CASSPPGQGSGYTF; abundance: NA; j_gene: TRBJ1-2; len: 14; v_gene: TRBV5-6; d_gene: TRBD1
CDR3nt: TGCGCCAGCAGCCAAGATGGGCAGGCCCCCGAAAAACTGTTTTTT; CDR3aa: CASSQDGQAPEKLFF; abundance: NA; j_gene: TRBJ1-4; len: 15; v_gene: TRBV4-1; d_gene: NA
CDR3nt: TGTGCCAGCAGCGTAGAGGCGGGCACTGAAGCTTTCTTT; CDR3aa: CASSVEAGTEAFF; abundance: NA; j_gene: TRBJ1-1; len: 13; v_gene: TRBV9; d_gene: NA
CDR3nt: TGTGCCAGTGAGCCAGGGTCTTCGGACACCATATATTTT; CDR3aa: CASEPGSSDTIYF; abundance: NA; j_gene: TRBJ1-3; len: 13; v_gene: TRBV19; d_gene: NA
CDR3nt: TGCGCCAGCAGCTTAGGACAGGGGGGTTACGGACAGTACTTC; CDR3aa: CASSLGQGGYGQYF; abundance: NA; j_gene: TRBJ2-7; len: 14; v_gene: TRBV5-1; d_gene: TRBD1
CDR3nt: TGTGCCAGTAGTATGGGACAGGTATATAGCAATCAGCCCCAGCATTTT; CDR3aa: CASSMGQVYSNQPQHF; abundance: NA; j_gene: TRBJ1-5; len: 16; v_gene: TRBV19; d_gene: TRBD1
CDR3nt: TGCGCCAGCAGCCAAGTTGACACCTATGAAAAACTGTTTTTT; CDR3aa: CASSQVDTYEKLFF; abundance: NA; j_gene: TRBJ1-4; len: 14; v_gene: TRBV4-1; d_gene: NA
CDR3nt: TGTGCCAGCAGCAAAGTTCAGGGGCGGGGACAGGAGGTCCAAGAGACCCAGTACTTC; CDR3aa: CASSKVQGRGQEVQETQYF; abundance: once; j_gene: TRBJ2-5; len: 19; v_gene: TRBV21-1; d_gene: NA
CDR3nt: TGTGCCAGCAGTAGCGGCAGGGCCGGCTATGGCTACACCTTC; CDR3aa: CASSSGRAGYGYTF; abundance: NA; j_gene: TRBJ1-2; len: 14; v_gene: TRBV5-5; d_gene: NA
CDR3nt: TGCGCCAGCAGCTTTAAGGGAGACACTGAAGCTTTCTTT; CDR3aa: CASSFKGDTEAFF; abundance: NA; j_gene: TRBJ1-1; len: 13; v_gene: TRBV5-1; d_gene: NA
CDR3nt: TGCGCCAGCAGCTCGGGACAGGGAGGATCACCCCTCCACTTT; CDR3aa: CASSSGQGGSPLHF; abundance: once; j_gene: TRBJ1-6; len: 14; v_gene: TRBV5-1; d_gene: TRBD1
CDR3nt: TGTGCCAGCAGCTTAGCGGAACACTATGGAACTAATGAAAAACTGTTTTTT; CDR3aa: CASSLAEHYGTNEKLFF; abundance: NA; j_gene: TRBJ1-4; len: 17; v_gene: TRBV7-2; d_gene: NA
CDR3nt: TGTGCCAGCAGCGTAGAAGGGGTTAATTCACCCCTCCACTTT; CDR3aa: CASSVEGVNSPLHF; abundance: NA; j_gene: TRBJ1-6; len: 14; v_gene: TRBV9; d_gene: NA
CDR3nt: TGTGCCAGCAGTGAAGCGATACAGGGGATGAACACTGAAGCTTTCTTT; CDR3aa: CASSEAIQGMNTEAFF; abundance: NA; j_gene: TRBJ1-1; len: 16; v_gene: TRBV6-1; d_gene: TRBD1
CDR3nt: TGTGCCAGCAGCCAAGACGCAACTAATGAAAAACTGTTTTTT; CDR3aa: CASSQDATNEKLFF; abundance: NA; j_gene: TRBJ1-4; len: 14; v_gene: TRBV4-2; d_gene: NA
CDR3nt: TGTGCCAGCAGTCGATCCGGGACAACCCAAGATACGCAGTATTTT; CDR3aa: CASSRSGTTQDTQYF; abundance: NA; j_gene: TRBJ2-3; len: 15; v_gene: TRBV6-6; d_gene: NA
CDR3nt: TGTGCCAGCAGCCCGGGACAGGCACTAAAGGGGACTGAAGCTTTCTTT; CDR3aa: CASSPGQALKGTEAFF; abundance: NA; j_gene: TRBJ1-1; len: 16; v_gene: TRBV6-4; d_gene: TRBD1
CDR3nt: TGTGCCAGCAGCCAGTCCCAGGGGGCACCCTATGGCTACACCTTC; CDR3aa: CASSQSQGAPYGYTF; abundance: NA; j_gene: TRBJ1-2; len: 15; v_gene: TRBV7-9; d_gene: TRBD1
CDR3nt: TGTGCCAGCAGCCAAGTGGGGGGTGATTCACCCCTCCACTTT; CDR3aa: CASSQVGGDSPLHF; abundance: NA; j_gene: TRBJ1-6; len: 14; v_gene: TRBV3-1/TRBV3-2; d_gene: NA
CDR3nt: TGTGCCAGTACCATCGGGAGGTCTTCTGATAGCAATCAGCCCCAGCATTTT; CDR3aa: CASTIGRSSDSNQPQHF; abundance: NA; j_gene: TRBJ1-5; len: 17; v_gene: TRBV19; d_gene: NA
CDR3nt: TGTGCCAGCAGTGCACGCCGGGACAGGGGGCCCGGGCAGTACTTC; CDR3aa: CASSARRDRGPGQYF; abundance: NA; j_gene: TRBJ2-7; len: 15; v_gene: TRBV2; d_gene: TRBD1
CDR3nt: TGTGCCAGCAGTGATCAGGGGTTTGAAGCTTTCTTT; CDR3aa: CASSDQGFEAFF; abundance: NA; j_gene: TRBJ1-1; len: 12; v_gene: TRBV2; d_gene: NA